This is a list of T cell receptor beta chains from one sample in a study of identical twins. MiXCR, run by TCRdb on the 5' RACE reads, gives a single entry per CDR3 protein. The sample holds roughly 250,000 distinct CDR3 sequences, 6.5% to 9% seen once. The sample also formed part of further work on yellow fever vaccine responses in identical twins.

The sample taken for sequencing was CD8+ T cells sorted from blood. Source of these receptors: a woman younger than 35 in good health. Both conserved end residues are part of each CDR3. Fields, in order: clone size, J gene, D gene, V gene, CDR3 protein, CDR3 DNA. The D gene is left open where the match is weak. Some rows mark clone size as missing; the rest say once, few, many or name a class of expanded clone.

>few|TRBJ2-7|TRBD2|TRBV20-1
CSAREGYTYEQYF
TGCAGTGCGAGGGAGGGATATACCTACGAGCAGTACTTC
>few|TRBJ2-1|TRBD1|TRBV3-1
CASRQGDRQHNEQFF
TGTGCCAGCCGCCAGGGGGACAGGCAACACAATGAGCAGTTCTTC
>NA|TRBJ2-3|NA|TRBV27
CASSPLSLLGPRTDTQYF
TGTGCCAGCAGTCCCTTGAGCCTACTGGGTCCGCGCACAGATACGCAGTATTTT
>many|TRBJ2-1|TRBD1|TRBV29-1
CSALGQGAIDEQFF
TGCAGCGCCCTTGGACAGGGGGCGATAGATGAGCAGTTCTTC
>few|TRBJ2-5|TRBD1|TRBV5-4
CASSLQGAMETQYF
TGTGCCAGCAGCTTGCAGGGGGCTATGGAGACCCAGTACTTC
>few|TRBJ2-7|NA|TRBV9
CASSPEGVGDEQYF
TGTGCCAGCAGCCCCGAAGGCGTCGGGGACGAGCAGTACTTC
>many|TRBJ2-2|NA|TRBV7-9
CASSSPGELFF
TGTGCCAGCAGCTCCCCCGGGGAGCTGTTTTTT
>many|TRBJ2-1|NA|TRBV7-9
CASSFEVYNEQFF
TGTGCCAGCAGCTTTGAGGTTTACAATGAGCAGTTCTTC
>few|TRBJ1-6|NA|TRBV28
CASRFEGTGSPLHF
TGTGCCAGCAGGTTCGAGGGTACAGGGTCACCCCTCCACTTT
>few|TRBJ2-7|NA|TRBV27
CASKDRSYEQYF
TGTGCCAGCAAGGACAGATCCTACGAGCAGTACTTC
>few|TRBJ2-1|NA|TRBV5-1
CASTHHPEGSNEQFF
TGCGCCAGCACACACCATCCGGAGGGGTCCAATGAGCAGTTCTTC
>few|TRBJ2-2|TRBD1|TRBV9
CASSPGGSGELFF
TGTGCCAGCAGCCCAGGGGGAAGCGGGGAGCTGTTTTTT
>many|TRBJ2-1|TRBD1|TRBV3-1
CASSLEGTVNEQFF
TGTGCCAGCAGCCTCGAAGGGACAGTCAATGAGCAGTTCTTC
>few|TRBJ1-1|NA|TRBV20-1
CSASGGQMNTEAFF
TGCAGTGCTAGTGGAGGGCAGATGAACACTGAAGCTTTCTTT
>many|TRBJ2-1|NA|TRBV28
CASSFLSQKLTYNEQFF
TGTGCCAGCAGTTTTCTGTCACAGAAGCTCACGTACAATGAGCAGTTCTTC
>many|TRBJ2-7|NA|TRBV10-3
CAISELSESPEQYF
TGTGCCATCAGTGAGTTGAGCGAATCACCCGAGCAGTACTTC
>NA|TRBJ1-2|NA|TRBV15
CATSRGTDLYGYTF
TGTGCCACCAGCAGAGGTACAGACCTCTATGGCTACACCTTC
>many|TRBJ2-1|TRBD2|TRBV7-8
CASSLKTSGKYNEQFF
TGTGCCAGCAGCTTAAAGACTAGCGGGAAATACAATGAGCAGTTCTTC
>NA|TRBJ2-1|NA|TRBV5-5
CASSPTSPDEQFF
TGTGCCAGCAGCCCGACTTCGCCGGATGAGCAGTTCTTC
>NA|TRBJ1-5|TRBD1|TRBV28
CASSSPGTGQNQPQHF
TGTGCCAGCAGTTCGCCGGGGACAGGGCAGAATCAGCCCCAGCATTTT
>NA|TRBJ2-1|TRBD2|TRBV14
CASSQVGTSVHNEQFF
TGTGCCAGCAGCCAAGTTGGGACTAGCGTCCACAATGAGCAGTTCTTC
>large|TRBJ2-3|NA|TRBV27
CASSPSTDTQYF
TGTGCCAGCAGTCCAAGCACAGATACGCAGTATTTT
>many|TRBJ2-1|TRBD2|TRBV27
CASSLGRTREQFF
TGTGCCAGCAGTTTAGGGCGGACTAGAGAGCAGTTCTTC
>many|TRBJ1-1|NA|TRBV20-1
CSARGTGSPNTEAFF
TGCAGTGCTAGAGGTACAGGGTCCCCGAACACTGAAGCTTTCTTT
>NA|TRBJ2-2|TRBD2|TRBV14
CASSPVGGVPGELFF
TGTGCCAGCAGCCCCGTGGGGGGGGTCCCCGGGGAGCTGTTTTTT
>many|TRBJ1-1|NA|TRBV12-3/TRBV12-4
CASKLDGGGTEAFF
TGTGCCAGCAAACTGGACGGAGGTGGCACTGAAGCTTTCTTT
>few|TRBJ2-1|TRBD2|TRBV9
CASSLGGGSPTYNEQFF
TGTGCCAGCAGCCTGGGTGGCGGGAGCCCAACCTACAATGAGCAGTTCTTC
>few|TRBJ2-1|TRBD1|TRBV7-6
CASSLGQGALSEQFF
TGTGCCAGCAGCTTAGGACAGGGTGCGCTCTCTGAGCAGTTCTTC
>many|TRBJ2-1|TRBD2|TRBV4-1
CASSLSGPSSYNEQFF
TGCGCCAGCAGCCTTAGCGGGCCGAGCTCCTACAATGAGCAGTTCTTC
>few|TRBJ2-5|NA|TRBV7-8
CASSLALDGGEQETQYF
TGTGCCAGCAGCTTAGCGCTAGACGGCGGGGAACAAGAGACCCAGTACTTC
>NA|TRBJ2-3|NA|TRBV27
CASSWGLRGSTDTQYF
TGTGCCAGCAGTTGGGGACTTAGGGGAAGCACAGATACGCAGTATTTT
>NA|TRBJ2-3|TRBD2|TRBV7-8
CASSLRTSGSVIDTDTQYF
TGTGCCAGCAGCTTACGGACTAGCGGGAGTGTAATTGACACAGATACGCAGTATTTT
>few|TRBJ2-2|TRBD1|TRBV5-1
CASSFGTENTGELFF
TGCGCCAGCAGCTTTGGGACAGAGAACACCGGGGAGCTGTTTTTT
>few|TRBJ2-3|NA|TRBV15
CATSRDLGGVTDTQYF
TGTGCCACCAGCAGAGACCTCGGGGGAGTCACAGATACGCAGTATTTT
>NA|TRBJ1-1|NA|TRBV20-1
CSARDQGIEAFF
TGCAGTGCTAGAGATCAGGGGATTGAAGCTTTCTTT
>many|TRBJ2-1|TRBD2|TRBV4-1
CASRQESGGSYNEQFF
TGCGCCAGCAGACAGGAGAGCGGGGGATCCTACAATGAGCAGTTCTTC
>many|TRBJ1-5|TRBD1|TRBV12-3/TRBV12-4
CASSLAGTGRDQPQHF
TGTGCCAGCAGTTTAGCGGGGACAGGGAGAGATCAGCCCCAGCATTTT
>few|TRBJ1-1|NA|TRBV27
CASSQIQGYTEAFF
TGTGCCAGCAGCCAAATACAGGGATACACTGAAGCTTTCTTT
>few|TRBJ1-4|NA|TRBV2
CASSEEKLFF
TGTGCCAGCAGTGAAGAAAAACTGTTTTTT
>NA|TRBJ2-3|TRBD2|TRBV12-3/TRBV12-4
CAISHRSPGLAGVRDTQYF
TGTGCCATCTCCCATCGGTCACCGGGACTAGCGGGAGTCAGGGATACGCAGTATTTT
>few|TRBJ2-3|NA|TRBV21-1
CASSGGLISTDTQYF
TGTGCCAGCAGCGGGGGCCTGATCAGCACAGATACGCAGTATTTT
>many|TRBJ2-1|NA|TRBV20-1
CSARGTGSSYNEQFF
TGCAGTGCTAGAGGCACCGGGAGCTCCTACAATGAGCAGTTCTTC
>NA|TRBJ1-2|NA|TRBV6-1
CASSQTGPYGYTF
TGTGCCAGCAGCCAGACAGGCCCCTATGGCTACACCTTC
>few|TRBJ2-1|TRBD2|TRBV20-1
CSAPGTRRDEQFF
TGCAGTGCTCCCGGGACTAGGAGGGATGAGCAGTTCTTC
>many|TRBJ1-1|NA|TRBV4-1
CASSSRSTGGTEAFF
TGCGCCAGCAGCTCACGCAGTACGGGGGGCACTGAAGCTTTCTTT
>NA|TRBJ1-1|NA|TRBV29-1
CSVEDDPPGQYTEAFF
TGCAGCGTTGAAGACGACCCGCCTGGACAGTACACTGAAGCTTTCTTT
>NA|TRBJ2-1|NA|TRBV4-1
CASSQDKSSYNEQFF
TGCGCCAGCAGCCAAGATAAGAGCTCCTACAATGAGCAGTTCTTC
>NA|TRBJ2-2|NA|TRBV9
CASSVEQVLNTGELFF
TGTGCCAGCAGCGTAGAGCAGGTTTTGAACACCGGGGAGCTGTTTTTT
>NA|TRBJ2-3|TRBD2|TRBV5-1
CASSPALSGGSTDTQYF
TGCGCCAGCAGCCCCGCCCTCAGCGGGGGGAGCACAGATACGCAGTATTTT
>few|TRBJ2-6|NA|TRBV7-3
CASSLSPVNSGANVLTF
TGTGCCAGCAGCTTAAGCCCAGTAAACTCTGGGGCCAACGTCCTGACTTTC
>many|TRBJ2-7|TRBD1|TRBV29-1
CSVEAGQVREQYF
TGCAGCGTTGAAGCCGGACAGGTCCGGGAGCAGTACTTC
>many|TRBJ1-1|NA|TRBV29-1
CSVLDSVAFF
TGCAGCGTGCTGGACAGTGTGGCTTTCTTT
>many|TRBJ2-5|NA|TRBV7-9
CASSPPRGRGETQYF
TGTGCCAGCAGCCCACCTCGGGGACGGGGAGAGACCCAGTACTTC
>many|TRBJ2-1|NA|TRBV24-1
CATSDPGGIPPNEQFF
TGTGCCACCAGTGATCCAGGCGGGATACCCCCTAATGAGCAGTTCTTC
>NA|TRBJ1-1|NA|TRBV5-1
CASSLVAWRREAFF
TGCGCCAGCAGCCTGGTGGCCTGGCGGCGTGAAGCTTTCTTT
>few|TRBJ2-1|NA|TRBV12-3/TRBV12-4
CASSFSGPFPYNEQFF
TGTGCCAGCAGTTTTAGTGGGCCCTTTCCATACAATGAGCAGTTCTTC
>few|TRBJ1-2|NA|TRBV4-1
CASSQEEGLSYGYTF
TGCGCCAGCAGCCAAGAGGAGGGGTTGAGCTATGGCTACACCTTC
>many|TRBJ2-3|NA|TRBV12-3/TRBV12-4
CASSLVAGLTDTQYF
TGTGCCAGCAGTTTAGTGGCAGGATTAACAGATACGCAGTATTTT